These 18 T cell receptor beta chains came from one sample sequenced in a study of cytomegalovirus exposure and HLA in healthy donors. Vbeta (60) and Jbeta (13) primers were used in the PCR. Clones were read by immunoSEQ multiplex PCR, and TCRdb kept only the in-frame ones, dropping some. The sample gives about 120,000 clones, 75% to 90% of which show up once; approximately 0.22% is in the top ten. Input material: PBMCs. The receptors were gathered from a man aged 50 to 60 in good health and CMV-seronegative.

The J gene is TRBJ2-7, the V gene TRBV6-5; no clear D gene. Trimming cost V 3 bases and J 1 base, with 10 bases left between them. The germline gives CDR1 MNHEY, CDR2 SVGAGI. The CDR3 loop spans 14 amino acids. CDR3 protein: CASSYEVQSYEQYF. The DNA for the CDR3 is TGTGCCAGCAGTTATGAGGTCCAATCCTACGAGCAGTACTTC.

The V gene is TRBV19, the J gene TRBJ1-6, with 7 bases identical to TRBD1. The germline CDR1 and CDR2 sequences are LNHDA and SQIVND (reference sequence). The J segment lost 9 bases and the V segment lost 4 bases, leaving 12 bases of the junction unmatched. The CDR3 sequence is 16 residues long. The CDR3 nucleotides read TGTGCCAGTAGTACAACCCGACAGGGCGGTATTTCACCCCTCCACTTT. Protein: CASSTTRQGGISPLHF.

This chain joins TRBV18 and TRBJ1-3, with D tentatively TRBD1 (5 bases). V gave up 3 bases and J gave up 4 bases, with 13 bases separating them. CDR1 and CDR2 from the germline V gene are KGHSH and LQKENI. CDR3 length: 15 residues. The CDR3 nucleotides read TGTGCCAGCTCACCCCCGCCAGGGCCCGGAAACACCATATATTTT. The encoded protein is CASSPPPGPGNTIYF.

This chain joins TRBV4-2 and TRBJ2-5, with D perhaps matching TRBD2 (8 bases). V was clipped by 1 base and J by 5 bases, with 17 bases between them. The CDR3 extends over 16 amino acids. CDR1 is LGHNA and CDR2 is YNFKEQ in the germline V gene. CDR3 sequence (DNA): TGTGCCAGCAGCCAAGCGGGAGGGGGCGCGTCGGAGACCCAGTACTTC. This translates into CASSQAGGGASETQYF.

This clone was picked up one time. Different DNA sequences within this sample yield the same CDR3. The CDR3 DNA follows: TGCGCCAGCAGTGAGAAAGACAGTCCGGTGGGTGAAAAACTGTTTTTT. Translating it yields CASSEKDSPVGEKLFF. The chain has TRBV10-2 and TRBJ1-4; tentatively, D is TRBD1 (5 bases). Germline V gene sequence: CDR1 WSHSY, CDR2 SAAADI. Trimming removed 2 bases from V and 7 bases from J, with 17 bases in between. The CDR3 totals 16 residues.

This clone was detected once. This sequence joins TRBV7-2 and TRBJ2-5; possibly TRBD2 for D (5 bases). The closer fit of TRBJ2-7 to the DNA end suggests the J call may be wrong. This CDR3 has 15 amino acids. Per germline, CDR1 SGHTA and CDR2 FQGNSA. The CDR3 bases are TGTGCCAGCAGCCCGAGGGTCCGGAGCTCCTACGAGCAGTACTTC. As protein: CASSPRVRSSYEQYF.

In DNA form, the CDR3 reads TGCGCCAGCAGCCAGGTTAGCGGGACGAACACCGGGGAGCTGTTTTTT. This sequence encodes CASSQVSGTNTGELFF. The chain links TRBV4-3 to TRBJ2-2; 8 bases align to TRBD2. The trim removed 3 bases at V and 0 bases at J, leaving 3 bases unmatched. CDR1 LGHNA and CDR2 YSLEER come from the germline V gene. The CDR3 consists of 16 residues.

Only one count was recorded for this clone. This chain links TRBV19 with TRBJ1-5; 7 bases align to TRBD1. The CDR3 has 15 amino acids. The V gene end was trimmed by 5 bases and the J gene end by 2 bases; junction bases not matched to a gene: 6. Germline V gene sequence: CDR1 LNHDA, CDR2 SQIVND (reference sequence). In nucleotides, the CDR3 is TGTGCCAGTAGTTCGGAGGGACAGCGCAATCAGCCCCAGCATTTT. Its protein is CASSSEGQRNQPQHF.

The chain employs TRBV9 and TRBJ2-2; 7 bases are shared with TRBD1. Germline V gene lookup returns CDR1 SGDLS and CDR2 YYNGEE. Trimming removed 0 bases from V and 1 base from J; junction bases left unmatched: 0. The CDR3 totals 15 residues. This chain's CDR3 is CASSVDRGNTGELFF. In DNA form, the CDR3 reads TGTGCCAGCAGCGTAGACAGGGGGAACACCGGGGAGCTGTTTTTT.

The gene calls are TRBV7-2 and TRBJ1-5; D not certain. The CDR3 is 15 amino acids. V was trimmed by 5 bases and J by 3 bases, leaving 14 bases between them. CDR1 is SGHTA and CDR2 is FQGNSA in the germline V gene. For the CDR3, the DNA is TGTGCCAGCAGCGGAGGAACAGCCCACAATCAGCCCCAGCATTTT. Translated, it gives CASSGGTAHNQPQHF. The full variable domain, completed using reference TRBV7-2 and TRBJ1-5, is GAGVSQSPSNKVTEKGKDVELRCDPISGHTALYWYRQSLGQGLEFLIYFQGNSAPDKSGLPSDRFSAERTGGSVSTLTIQRTQQEDSAVYLCASSGGTAHNQPQHFGDGTRLSIL.

This chain uses TRBV7-9 with TRBJ2-7, with 7 positions matching TRBD2. V trimming: 8 bases; J trimming: 3 bases; junction bases outside the gene matches: 10. This CDR3 has 14 residues. Germline V CDR1 and CDR2: SEHNR, FQNEAQ (reference sequence). In nucleotides, the CDR3 is TGTGCCAGCCGAGGCGGGGGAACGTACTACGAGCAGTACTTC. Encoded protein: CASRGGGTYYEQYF. Using reference TRBV7-9 and TRBJ2-7 for the parts outside the CDR3, the full variable domain is DTGVSQNPRHKITKRGQNVTFRCDPISEHNRLYWYRQTLGQGPEFLTYFQNEAQLEKSRLLSDRFSAERPKGSFSTLEIQRTEQGDSAMYLCASRGGGTYYEQYFGPGTRLTVT.

This chain connects TRBV10-1 to TRBJ2-4, with 10 bases identical to TRBD2. Losses at the gene ends were 5 bases for V and 6 bases for J; bases not matched to a gene: 7. The germline gives CDR1 WNHNN, CDR2 SYGVQD (reference sequence). The CDR3 covers 15 residues. The CDR3 sequence is CASSYRLAGGNIQYF. The DNA of the CDR3 is TGCGCCAGCAGTTACCGACTAGCGGGCGGAAACATTCAGTACTTC.

V gene TRBV19 combines with J gene TRBJ2-1; 9 bases agree with TRBD1. The V segment lost 6 bases and the J segment 5 bases; nucleotides outside the gene matches: 11. CDR1 LNHDA and CDR2 SQIVND come from the germline V gene (reference sequence). The CDR3 runs to 16 residues. CDR3 nucleotides: TGTGCCAGTAGCCAGTCCGGGACAGGGATCCACAATGAGCAGTTCTTC. It specifies CASSQSGTGIHNEQFF. Complete variable domain (other parts from reference TRBV19 and TRBJ2-1): DGGITQSPKYLFRKEGQNVTLSCEQNLNHDAMYWYRQDPGQGLRLIYYSQIVNDFQKGDIAEGYSVSREKKESFPLTVTSAQKNPTAFYLCASSQSGTGIHNEQFFGPGTRLTVL.

The CDR3 nucleotides read TGCGCCAGCAGCTTGGGTCCGGGGTCACAATACGAGCAGTACTTC. Protein: CASSLGPGSQYEQYF. V and J are TRBV5-1 and TRBJ2-7; D possibly corresponds to TRBD2 (5 bases). Deletions cut 0 bases from V and 4 bases from J, with 14 bases between. The CDR3 contains 15 residues. Germline V CDR1 and CDR2: SGHRS, YFSETQ.

The genes are TRBV10-3 and TRBJ1-1, with 7 bases that match TRBD1. This CDR3 comprises 14 residues. V shed 5 bases, J shed 2 bases, and the junction held 5 bases outside the gene matches. Germline-derived CDR1 and CDR2 are ENHRY and SYGVKD. The CDR3 DNA reads as TGTGCCATCAGTTACGGGACAGTTAACACTGAAGCTTTCTTT. Its translation is CAISYGTVNTEAFF.

This sequence joins TRBV7-3 and TRBJ2-5; TRBD2 might be the D (6 bases). V lost 2 bases and J lost 4, with 17 bases in between. The CDR3 spans 16 residues. Germline V gives CDR1 SGHTA, CDR2 FQGTGA. The CDR3 DNA reads as TGTGCCAGCAGCTTAGGTGTCGTAGGAGGGGTAGAGACCCAGTACTTC. Translation: CASSLGVVGGVETQYF.

This chain links TRBV6-5 with TRBJ2-4; 12 nucleotides agree with TRBD2. V shed 4 bases, J shed 8 bases, and the junction held 9 bases outside the gene matches. This CDR3 is built from 16 residues. Germline CDR1 and CDR2: MNHEY and SVGAGI. The CDR3 region has the DNA TGTGCCAGCAGTTCCCCCGCTAGCGGGGGGGCTTACATTCAGTACTTC. Protein: CASSSPASGGAYIQYF.

This clone was picked up a small number of times. Other DNA sequences in the same sample also yield this CDR3. The gene calls are TRBV5-1 and TRBJ1-2; 12 positions match TRBD1. Germline trimming cut 0 bases from V and 8 bases from J; bases unmatched to any gene: 2. There are 14 residues in the CDR3. CDR1 and CDR2 from the germline V gene are SGHRS and YFSETQ. CDR3 coding DNA: TGCGCCAGCAGCTTGGCCGGGACAGGGGGCGGCTACACCTTC. Its protein is CASSLAGTGGGYTF.